A selection of T cell receptor beta chains follows, all from one sample in a study of blood T cell repertoires in COVID-19. TCRdb keeps only in-frame clones here, not all; method: immunoSEQ multiplex PCR. The sample has about 31,000 clones; over 80% are singletons. The sample taken for sequencing was peripheral blood. The receptors were gathered from a human donor in a cohort sampled during active COVID-19. Both conserved end residues are part of each CDR3. D genes are given only for firm matches. For some rows the clone size is stated as once, few or many, or as a class when expanded; others skip it.

size	V	J	D	length	DNA	CDR3
-	TRBV5-4	TRBJ1-2	TRBD1	13	TGTGCCAGCAGATTGGTGGACAGGGACGGCTACACCTTC	CASRLVDRDGYTF
-	TRBV29-1	TRBJ1-4	TRBD1	14	TGCAGCGTGGAACAGGGGGCAGCGAATGAAAAACTGTTTTTT	CSVEQGAANEKLFF
-	TRBV19	TRBJ2-1	TRBD2	18	TGTGCCAGTAGTATATCTGGAGCGGGAGGGGTATCCTACAATGAGCAGTTCTTC	CASSISGAGGVSYNEQFF
-	TRBV5-1	TRBJ1-2	TRBD1	13	TGCGCCAGCAGCCCCGGACAGGGCGTTGGCTACACCTTC	CASSPGQGVGYTF
-	TRBV28	TRBJ2-3	-	15	TGTGCCAGCAGTTTATTGTATCAGGGAACAGATACGCAGTATTTT	CASSLLYQGTDTQYF
few	TRBV5-1	TRBJ2-2	-	16	TGCGCCAGCAGCGCCGGGCTCCAGGGGCTAACCGGGGAGCTGTTTTTT	CASSAGLQGLTGELFF
-	TRBV6-6	TRBJ2-5	TRBD1	16	TGTGCCAGCAGTTCGGGACAGGGTGGGGGTGTAGGGACCCAGTACTTC	CASSSGQGGGVGTQYF
once	TRBV24-1	TRBJ1-2	TRBD1	13	TGTGCCACCAGTGGCCTGGACAGGGGAAGCTACACCTTC	CATSGLDRGSYTF
-	TRBV18	TRBJ1-2	-	13	TGTGCCAGCTCACCTGATCGGGTTGGTGGCTACACCTTC	CASSPDRVGGYTF
-	TRBV10-3	TRBJ2-6	-	14	TGTGCCCATGCTCTAGGGGCTGGGGCCAACGTCCTGACTTTC	CAHALGAGANVLTF
-	TRBV6-6	TRBJ2-4	-	12	TGTGCCAGCAGTTCGCAGGGAAACATTCAGTACTTC	CASSSQGNIQYF
-	TRBV2	TRBJ2-3	-	12	TGTGCCAGCAGTGAAGGGGCCCTTGGGGCGTATTTT	CASSEGALGAYF
-	TRBV11-3	TRBJ2-1	-	15	TGTGCCAGCAGCTTAGATTCAGTCTCCTACAATGAGCAGTTCTTC	CASSLDSVSYNEQFF
-	TRBV6-5	TRBJ1-4	-	13	TGTGCCACAACCGGGGGGGCTAATGAAAAACTGTTTTTT	CATTGGANEKLFF
-	TRBV3-1/TRBV3-2	TRBJ2-3	TRBD2	13	TGTGCCAGCAGCAGCGTAGCGGGAGATACGCAGTATTTT	CASSSVAGDTQYF
-	TRBV3-1/TRBV3-2	TRBJ2-4	TRBD2	20	TGTGCCAGCAGACTCCTTTTCAGGACTAGCGGTCTAACAGCCAAAAACATTCAGTACTTC	CASRLLFRTSGLTAKNIQYF
-	TRBV30	TRBJ1-1	-	15	TGTGCCTGGAGAAGGTATGGGGCCGTGAACACTGAAGCTTTCTTT	CAWRRYGAVNTEAFF
-	TRBV5-1	TRBJ2-3	TRBD2	17	TGCGCCAGCAGCCGCCTGGGTCTAGCGGGAGACGCAGATACGCAGTATTTT	CASSRLGLAGDADTQYF
-	TRBV21-1	TRBJ2-4	-	16	TGTGCCAGCAGCAAAGGAGTTGACAGGACGAAAAACATTCAGTACTTC	CASSKGVDRTKNIQYF
-	TRBV18	TRBJ1-1	-	16	TGTGCCAGCTCACCGCCACTCGGAGGGACCCACACTGAAGCTTTCTTT	CASSPPLGGTHTEAFF
-	TRBV9	TRBJ1-6	TRBD1	14	TGTGCCAGCAGCGTGGGGGACAGGGGCACACCCCTCCACTTT	CASSVGDRGTPLHF
-	TRBV11-2	TRBJ1-3	TRBD1	15	TGTGCCAGCAGCTTCGACAGGGACCCAGGAAACACCATATATTTT	CASSFDRDPGNTIYF
-	TRBV5-1	TRBJ1-1	TRBD1	15	TGCGCCAGCAGCTTATGGACAGGGACTAACACTGAAGCTTTCTTT	CASSLWTGTNTEAFF
-	TRBV19	TRBJ2-3	TRBD2	16	TGTGCCAGTAGTGCCGACCTAGCGGGGGGCGTGGATACGCAGTATTTT	CASSADLAGGVDTQYF
-	TRBV6-5	TRBJ2-3	-	16	TGTGCCAGCAGTTACATAGACTCGAGTCTCACAGATACGCAGTATTTT	CASSYIDSSLTDTQYF
few	TRBV5-6	TRBJ1-4	-	14	TGTGCCAGCAAGCGACTAGGGACTTTTGAAAAACTGTTTTTT	CASKRLGTFEKLFF
-	TRBV10-3	TRBJ2-5	TRBD1	13	TGTGCCATAACACAGGGGCGGGAAGAGACCCAGTACTTC	CAITQGREETQYF
-	TRBV2	TRBJ2-1	TRBD1	15	TGTGCCAGCAGTGGGGTACAGGGGGCCTCGGATGAGCAGTTCTTC	CASSGVQGASDEQFF
-	TRBV5-1	TRBJ1-1	-	13	TGCGCCAGCGGTACAGACCCACACTCAGAAGCTTTCTTT	CASGTDPHSEAFF
-	TRBV4-2	TRBJ1-5	-	14	TGTGCCAGCAGCCAAGATCCCCAGAATCAGCCCCAGCATTTT	CASSQDPQNQPQHF
-	TRBV9	TRBJ1-6	-	16	TGTGCCAGCTCCCGGGGGGTGCCTTGGTATAATTCACCCCTCCACTTT	CASSRGVPWYNSPLHF
-	TRBV19	TRBJ1-2	-	17	TGTGCCAGTACCACGGGACATACTACGGGGCCTAACTATGGCTACACCTTC	CASTTGHTTGPNYGYTF
-	TRBV5-1	TRBJ1-1	-	14	TGCGCCAGCAGACAGGACAGCCTGAACACTGAAGCTTTCTTT	CASRQDSLNTEAFF
-	TRBV3-1/TRBV3-2	TRBJ2-3	-	18	TGTGCCAGCAGCCAGGATTCCCTCAGGGCGTCCAGCACAGATACGCAGTATTTT	CASSQDSLRASSTDTQYF
-	TRBV7-9	TRBJ1-3	-	14	TGTGCCAGCGGAGGGTGGGACCTAGGAAACACCATATATTTT	CASGGWDLGNTIYF
-	TRBV7-9	TRBJ2-3	-	14	TGTGCCAGCAAAGTCGAGGGATTCACAGATACGCAGTATTTT	CASKVEGFTDTQYF
-	TRBV19	TRBJ2-1	-	16	TGTGCCAGTAGTATAGACGCGGACAGAACTTACAATGAGCAGTTCTTC	CASSIDADRTYNEQFF
-	TRBV5-1	TRBJ1-3	TRBD1	14	TGCGCCAGCAGCCCGACAGGGAGTGGAAACACCATATATTTT	CASSPTGSGNTIYF
-	TRBV20-1	TRBJ2-2	-	18	TGCAGTGCTAGTTTTCCACACGGAACAGGGCGGGGGACCGGGGAGCTGTTTTTT	CSASFPHGTGRGTGELFF
-	TRBV3-1/TRBV3-2	TRBJ1-6	-	14	TGTGCCAGCGGAAGGGCAGGGTCGAATTCACCCCTCCACTTT	CASGRAGSNSPLHF
-	TRBV20-1	TRBJ2-1	-	11	TGCAGTGCCTGGGGGGTACATGAGCAGTTCTTC	CSAWGVHEQFF
-	TRBV5-6	TRBJ1-5	-	15	TGTGCCAGCAGCCGGGCGGGAGGTAGCAATCAGCCCCAGCATTTT	CASSRAGGSNQPQHF
-	TRBV18	TRBJ1-1	-	14	TGTGCCAGCTCACCCCAACTTCAACGAACTGAAGCTTTCTTT	CASSPQLQRTEAFF
once	TRBV2	TRBJ2-2	-	17	TGTGCCAGCAGTGAAGGAGGGCGGCTTATGAACACCGGGGAGCTGTTTTTT	CASSEGGRLMNTGELFF
-	TRBV27	TRBJ2-6	TRBD1	19	TGTGCCAGCAGTCCCCTCGAGGACAGGGGCGAGCGGTGGGCCAACGTCCTGACTTTC	CASSPLEDRGERWANVLTF
-	TRBV28	TRBJ1-6	TRBD1	14	TGTGCCAGCAGTTTATTGGGACAGTGGGGCACCCTCCACTTT	CASSLLGQWGTLHF
-	TRBV18	TRBJ2-3	-	15	TGTGCCAGCTCACCACCGGTCAGGGTAGGGGATACGCAGTATTTT	CASSPPVRVGDTQYF
-	TRBV3-1/TRBV3-2	TRBJ2-5	-	11	TGTGCCAGCAGCCTAGTAGAGACCCAGTACTTC	CASSLVETQYF
-	TRBV3-1/TRBV3-2	TRBJ1-5	-	15	TGTGCCAGCAGCCCTAGAAGGGCAGGGAATCAGCCCCAGCATTTT	CASSPRRAGNQPQHF
-	TRBV19	TRBJ1-5	-	14	TGTGCCAGTAGTACTCAGGCAAGCAATCAGCCCCAGCATTTT	CASSTQASNQPQHF
-	TRBV19	TRBJ2-3	TRBD2	16	TGTGCCAGTAGTCCTTGGACTAGCGGGAGCACAGATACGCAGTATTTT	CASSPWTSGSTDTQYF
-	TRBV11-3	TRBJ2-1	TRBD2	18	TGTGCCAGCAGCTCGGGACTAGCGGGACTTCGCTCCTACAATGAGCAGTTCTTC	CASSSGLAGLRSYNEQFF
once	TRBV6-6	TRBJ2-1	TRBD2	15	TGTGCCAGCAATAAAATAGCGGGGGGGCGAGTCGAGCAGTTCTTC	CASNKIAGGRVEQFF
-	TRBV7-2	TRBJ1-5	-	16	TGTGCCAGCAGCTTAGGATGGGGGCCAAGCAATCAGCCCCAGCATTTT	CASSLGWGPSNQPQHF
-	TRBV7-2	TRBJ2-3	-	14	TGTGCCAGCAGCTTAACCTACAGCACAGATACGCAGTATTTT	CASSLTYSTDTQYF
-	TRBV10-3	TRBJ1-6	-	13	TGTGCCATCAGTGAAATCGAGGGACAACCCCTCCACTTT	CAISEIEGQPLHF
-	TRBV19	TRBJ1-6	-	16	TGTGCCAGTACCCGAAGAGGGACTGACTATAATTCACCCCTCCACTTT	CASTRRGTDYNSPLHF